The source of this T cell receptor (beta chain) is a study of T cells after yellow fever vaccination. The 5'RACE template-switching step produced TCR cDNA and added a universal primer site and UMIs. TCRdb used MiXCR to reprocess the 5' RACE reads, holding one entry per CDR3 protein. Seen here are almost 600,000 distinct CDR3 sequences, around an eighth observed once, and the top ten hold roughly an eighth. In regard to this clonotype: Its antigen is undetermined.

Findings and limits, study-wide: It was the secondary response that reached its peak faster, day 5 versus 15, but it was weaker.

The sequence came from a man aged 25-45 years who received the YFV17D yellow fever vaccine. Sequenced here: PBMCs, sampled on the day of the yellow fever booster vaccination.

CDR3 protein: CSARDNLSGRFGETQYF. CDR3 sequence (DNA): TGCAGTGCTAGAGATAACCTTAGCGGGAGGTTTGGAGAGACCCAGTACTTC. The chain is built from TRBV20-1 and TRBJ2-5, with 10 bases that match TRBD2. CDR3 length: 17 amino acids. Germline trimming cut 0 bases from V and 4 bases from J; bases unmatched to any gene: 11. Germline-derived CDR1 and CDR2 are DFQATT and SNEGSKA (reference sequence).